This TCR beta chain was sequenced in a study of early T cells in non-severe SARS-CoV-2 infection. TCRdb re-derived calls from the 5' RACE reads in MiXCR, one entry per CDR3 protein. The table lists more than 80,000 distinct CDR3 sequences, roughly 17% of them singletons. Germline V gene data show CDR1 as MDHEN and CDR2 as SYDVKM. The CDR3 has 17 residues. Losses at the gene ends were 6 bases for V and 4 bases for J; bases not matched to a gene: 10. This clonotype came up a few times. The receptor's source is an adult who was a healthcare worker with PCR-confirmed SARS-CoV-2 infection or an uninfected control (not recorded which). Input material: whole blood. The chain uses TRBV28 and TRBJ2-6; 9 bases fit TRBD1. The CDR3 here is CASSHPGTGIGANVLTF. CDR3 nucleotide sequence: TGTGCCAGCAGCCATCCCGGGACAGGGATCGGGGCCAACGTCCTGACTTTC.